What follows are 2 T cell receptor beta chains derived from one specimen sequenced in a study of breast tumors, draining lymph nodes, adjacent tissues. The lymph nodes were axillary draining lymph nodes from breast cancer patients. TCRdb itself ran the multiplex PCR reads through MiXCR, one entry per CDR3 protein. This table has 70,000 to 85,000 distinct CDR3 sequences, roughly 20% appearing once. Specimen: axillary lymph node tissue. These receptors originate from a female donor with breast cancer. Some clones in this sample may be carry-over from other donors' samples.

In this sample, this clonotype turned up many times. The gene calls are TRBV4-1 and TRBJ1-2; 8 bases are a match to TRBD1. This CDR3 comprises 16 residues. Trimming took 3 bases from V and 8 from J; bases not matched to a gene: 14. Germline V lookup: CDR1 MGHRA, CDR2 YSYEKL. This CDR3 reads CASSHLPTGEALGYTF. CDR3 coding DNA: TGCGCCAGCAGCCACCTCCCGACAGGGGAGGCGTTGGGCTACACCTTC.

The J gene is TRBJ2-1, the V gene TRBV12-3 or TRBV12-4; TRBD2 matches 14 bases. Losses at the gene ends were 6 bases for V and 9 bases for J; bases not matched to a gene: 13. This CDR3 spans 17 amino acids. The CDR3 DNA reads TGTGCCAGCAGGGGGTCCGGGACTAGCGGGAGAAGGGGTGAGCAGTTCTTC. The encoded protein is CASRGSGTSGRRGEQFF.